A selection of T cell receptor beta chains follows, all from one sample in a study of shared clonotypes between healthy human individuals. Some clones are missing from TCRdb's copy, which holds only in-frame ones; the method was immunoSEQ multiplex PCR. The sample contains more than 550,000 clones, roughly 88% of which appear only once. Sequencing used memory CD8+ T cells from PBMCs. All receptors come from a man between 18 and 29 years old in good health. Some clones in this sample may be carry-over from other donors' samples. The CDR3 runs from the conserved cysteine through the conserved F or W. The D gene is left open where the match is weak. Rows give clone size only sometimes, using once, few, many, or a class for an expanded clone.

J,V,D,size,DNA,CDR3
TRBJ2-2,TRBV7-8,TRBD2,NA,TGTGCCAGCAGACCGGGGAAGCGGGACGCGAACACCGGGGAGCTGTTTTTT,CASRPGKRDANTGELFF
TRBJ2-3,TRBV11-2,TRBD2,NA,TGTGCCAGCAGCCTACTAGCGGGAGGTGGGTTGAGCACAGATACGCAGTATTTT,CASSLLAGGGLSTDTQYF
TRBJ2-5,TRBV7-8,NA,NA,TGTGCCAGCAGCTTAGAGTTATTTGGAGAGACCCAGTACTTC,CASSLELFGETQYF
TRBJ2-7,TRBV6-5,TRBD2,NA,TGTGCCAGCAGTTTCATTAGCGGGGGGGTCGGGGAGCAGTACTTC,CASSFISGGVGEQYF
TRBJ2-7,TRBV29-1,NA,NA,TGCAGCGTTACCGGGTGGGGCCCTGGAGAGCAGTACTTC,CSVTGWGPGEQYF
TRBJ2-7,TRBV13,TRBD1,NA,TGTGCCAGCAGCTTGGTGGACAGGCCTTACGAGCAGTACTTC,CASSLVDRPYEQYF
TRBJ2-1,TRBV5-1,NA,NA,TGCGCCAGCAGCCCTCCGAGGGGATACAACAATGAGCAGTTCTTC,CASSPPRGYNNEQFF
TRBJ2-1,TRBV19,TRBD2,NA,TGTGCCAGTAGTACCGGGACTAGCGGGAGGAATGAGCAGTTCTTC,CASSTGTSGRNEQFF
TRBJ2-7,TRBV6-6,NA,few,TGTGCCAGCAGTTCCTCCGAAGTGGACCCAGTCTACGAGCAGTACTTC,CASSSSEVDPVYEQYF
TRBJ1-5,TRBV7-2,NA,NA,TGTGCCAGCAGCTTATTGGCAGGCGGTCAGCCCCAGCATTTT,CASSLLAGGQPQHF
TRBJ1-2,TRBV5-6,NA,NA,TGTGCCAGCAGCTTTGCCGGGGCTCCTAACTATGGCTACACCTTC,CASSFAGAPNYGYTF
TRBJ2-1,TRBV9,TRBD2,NA,TGTGCCAGCAGCGATCCGGGACTAGCGGCCTACAATGAGCAGTTCTTC,CASSDPGLAAYNEQFF
TRBJ1-2,TRBV5-5,TRBD1,NA,TGTGCCAGCAGCTCGTCGGACAGGGCGGGGTATGGCTACACCTTC,CASSSSDRAGYGYTF
TRBJ2-1,TRBV11-1,TRBD2,NA,TGTGCCAGCAACCCCCATCCGGGACTAGGTAGTGAGCAGTTCTTC,CASNPHPGLGSEQFF
TRBJ1-1,TRBV15,NA,NA,TGTGCCACCAGCAGAGATGAGGGGAGAACTGAAGCTTTCTTT,CATSRDEGRTEAFF
TRBJ2-1,TRBV11-2,TRBD2,NA,TGTGCCAGCAGCTCGGGAGGGCCTGGAAATGAGCAGTTCTTC,CASSSGGPGNEQFF
TRBJ2-1,TRBV5-6,NA,NA,TGTGCCAGCGGGTCAGGTGACGGTGAGCAGTTCTTC,CASGSGDGEQFF
TRBJ2-1,TRBV4-1,NA,NA,TGCGCCAGCAGCCCCGCTCAGGGGAGCTCCTACAATGAGCAGTTCTTC,CASSPAQGSSYNEQFF
TRBJ2-6,TRBV11-2,NA,NA,TGTGCCAGCAGCTTTGGGCAGATCGGCCTGACTTTC,CASSFGQIGLTF
TRBJ2-7,TRBV4-1,TRBD2,once,TGCGCCAGCAGCCAAGGACGACTAGCGGGACCTTCCTACGAGCAGTACTTC,CASSQGRLAGPSYEQYF
TRBJ1-5,TRBV28,NA,NA,TGTGCCAGCAGTCTCTACAGGGACCCTTCCCCCAATCAGCCCCAGCATTTT,CASSLYRDPSPNQPQHF
TRBJ2-1,TRBV7-9,NA,NA,TGTGCCAGCAGCTTAGGACGCCCCGAATACAATGAGCAGTTCTTC,CASSLGRPEYNEQFF
TRBJ2-1,TRBV19,NA,NA,TGTGCCAGTAGTATAGGACGCCCCGGAGCCTACAATGAGCAGTTCTTC,CASSIGRPGAYNEQFF
TRBJ2-1,TRBV28,TRBD2,NA,TGTGCCAGCAGTTCCTCAGGGAGGGATGAGCAGTTCTTC,CASSSSGRDEQFF
TRBJ1-5,TRBV6-5,NA,NA,TGTGCCAGCAGTGTGGCCCTAGGCCAGCCCCAGCATTTT,CASSVALGQPQHF
TRBJ2-1,TRBV7-8,NA,NA,TGTGCCAGCAGCCCACTGCCGGGCATGCTCGTCTACAATGAGCAGTTCTTC,CASSPLPGMLVYNEQFF
TRBJ2-1,TRBV12-5,TRBD1,NA,TGTGCTAGTGGCGATGACAGGGGGCTTGAGCAGTTCTTC,CASGDDRGLEQFF
TRBJ2-3,TRBV28,NA,once,TGTGCCAGCACTACTAGGGTGAGCACAGATACGCAGTATTTT,CASTTRVSTDTQYF
TRBJ1-5,TRBV7-7,TRBD1,NA,TGTGCCAGCAGCTCACCTCTTAGGGGACAGGGTCTTCAGCCCCAGCATTTT,CASSSPLRGQGLQPQHF
TRBJ2-7,TRBV2,NA,NA,TGTGCCAGCAGTGAAAATACTTGGGACTCAATCTCCTACGAGCAGTACTTC,CASSENTWDSISYEQYF
TRBJ2-5,TRBV7-9,NA,NA,TGTGCCAGCAGCACCTCCACACCTCAAGAGACCCAGTACTTC,CASSTSTPQETQYF
TRBJ2-1,TRBV7-9,NA,NA,TGTGCCAGCAGCTTAGTGGGGATCGGGGAGCAGTTCTTC,CASSLVGIGEQFF
TRBJ2-7,TRBV13,NA,NA,TGTGCCAGCAGCTTAAGGGAAACCTACGAGCAGTACTTC,CASSLRETYEQYF
TRBJ2-1,TRBV7-2,NA,NA,TGTGCCAGCAGCTCTTACTCCAGGGCCACCACCAGGTACAATGAGCAGTTCTTC,CASSSYSRATTRYNEQFF
TRBJ2-3,TRBV5-1,NA,NA,TGCGCCAGCAGTTATACCGGGCCGCGACATGGGGATACGCAGTATTTT,CASSYTGPRHGDTQYF
TRBJ1-5,TRBV27,TRBD1,NA,TGTGCCAGCAGTGGGACACAGGGGGCGCCCGGACAGCCCCAGCATTTT,CASSGTQGAPGQPQHF
TRBJ1-1,TRBV29-1,NA,NA,TGCAGCGTTGAAATGGGGACATCCAACACTGAAGCTTTCTTT,CSVEMGTSNTEAFF
TRBJ1-5,TRBV4-1,NA,NA,TGCGCCAGCAGCCAAGATCCGAGGCCCCTGACAGTTAACAATCAGCCCCAGCATTTT,CASSQDPRPLTVNNQPQHF
TRBJ2-7,TRBV7-9,NA,NA,TGTGCCAGCAGCTCCGGGACCTACGAGCAGTACTTC,CASSSGTYEQYF
TRBJ1-5,TRBV7-8,NA,few,TGTGCCAGCAGCTCATTAGCGGGCCAGCCCCAGCATTTT,CASSSLAGQPQHF
TRBJ1-5,TRBV30,NA,NA,TGTGCCTGGAGTGGAGGGAAAACGGGCAATCAGCCCCAGCATTTT,CAWSGGKTGNQPQHF
TRBJ2-1,TRBV11-2,TRBD2,NA,TGTGCCAGCAGCCCTAACTCGGGACTAGCGGGGAACAATGAGCAGTTCTTC,CASSPNSGLAGNNEQFF
TRBJ2-1,TRBV9,NA,NA,TGTGCCAGCAGCGTAGTCGACCGCCACGAGCAGTTCTTC,CASSVVDRHEQFF
TRBJ1-2,TRBV9,NA,NA,TGTGCCAGCAGCGCAGACGGGGGAATAACCTATGGCTACACCTTC,CASSADGGITYGYTF
TRBJ1-1,TRBV29-1,NA,few,TGCAGCGTGGATCAACTATCTTGGGGGAACACTGAAGCTTTCTTT,CSVDQLSWGNTEAFF
TRBJ1-2,TRBV9,TRBD1,NA,TGTGCCAGCAGCCACACAAGAAAACAGGGGGAATATGGCTACACCTTC,CASSHTRKQGEYGYTF
TRBJ1-2,TRBV29-1,NA,NA,TGCAGCGTTGAAGGGGCGATGGCTAACTATGGCTACACCTTC,CSVEGAMANYGYTF
TRBJ1-2,TRBV28,TRBD1,NA,TGTGCCAGCACCGTGACAGGGGGGCGTCTTTTTAACTATGGCTACACCTTC,CASTVTGGRLFNYGYTF
TRBJ2-7,TRBV27,NA,NA,TGTGCCAGCAGTTTACGAGTCGGGGAATGGCAGTACTTC,CASSLRVGEWQYF
TRBJ2-7,TRBV27,TRBD1,NA,TGTGCCAGCAGCGCCGGGACAGGCTCCTACGAGCAGTACTTC,CASSAGTGSYEQYF
TRBJ2-1,TRBV28,TRBD2,NA,TGTGCCAGCAGTCCAGGACTAGCAGAAATCGACAATGAGCAGTTCTTC,CASSPGLAEIDNEQFF
TRBJ1-4,TRBV28,NA,NA,TGTGCCAGCAGTTCTCCAGGACCTCCTAATGAAAAACTGTTTTTT,CASSSPGPPNEKLFF
TRBJ1-2,TRBV11-2,NA,NA,TGTGCCAGCAGCTTATACCTGGAGGGGGAAAACTATGGCTACACCTTC,CASSLYLEGENYGYTF
TRBJ1-1,TRBV12-5,TRBD1,NA,TGTGCTAGTGGTTTGGTACGGGTCAGGGGGGGACTGTTCGCTTTCTTT,CASGLVRVRGGLFAFF